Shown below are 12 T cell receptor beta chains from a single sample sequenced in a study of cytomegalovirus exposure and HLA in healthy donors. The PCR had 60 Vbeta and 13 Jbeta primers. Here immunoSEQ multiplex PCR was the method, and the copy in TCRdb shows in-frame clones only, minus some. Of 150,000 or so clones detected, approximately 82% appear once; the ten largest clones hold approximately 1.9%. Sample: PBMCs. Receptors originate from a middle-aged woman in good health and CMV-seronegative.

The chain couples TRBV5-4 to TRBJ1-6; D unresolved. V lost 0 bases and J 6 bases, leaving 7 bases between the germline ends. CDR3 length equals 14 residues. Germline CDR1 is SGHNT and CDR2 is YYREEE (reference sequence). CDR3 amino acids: CASSLGASNSPLHF. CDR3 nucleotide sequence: TGTGCCAGCAGCTTGGGGGCCTCTAATTCACCCCTCCACTTT.

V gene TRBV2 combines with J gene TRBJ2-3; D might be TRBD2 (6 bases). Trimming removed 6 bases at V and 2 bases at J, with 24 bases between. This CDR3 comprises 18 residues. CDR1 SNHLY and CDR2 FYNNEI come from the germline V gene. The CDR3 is CASSVSPQTGLHTDTQYF. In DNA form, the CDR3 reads TGTGCCAGCAGCGTATCGCCCCAGACGGGACTTCACACAGATACGCAGTATTTT.

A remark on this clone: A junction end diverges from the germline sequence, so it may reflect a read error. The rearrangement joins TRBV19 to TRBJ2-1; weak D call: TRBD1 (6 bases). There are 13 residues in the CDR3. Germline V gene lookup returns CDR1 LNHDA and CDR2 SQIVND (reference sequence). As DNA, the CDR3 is TGTGTCAGTAGTCTCGGGACAAACAATGAGCAGTTCTTC. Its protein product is CVSSLGTNNEQFF.

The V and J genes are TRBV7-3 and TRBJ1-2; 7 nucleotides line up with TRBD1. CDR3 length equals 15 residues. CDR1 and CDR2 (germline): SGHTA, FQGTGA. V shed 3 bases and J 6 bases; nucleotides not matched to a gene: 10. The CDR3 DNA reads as TGTGCCAGCAGCTTCGGGCTACAGGGGATAGATGGCTACACCTTC. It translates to CASSFGLQGIDGYTF.

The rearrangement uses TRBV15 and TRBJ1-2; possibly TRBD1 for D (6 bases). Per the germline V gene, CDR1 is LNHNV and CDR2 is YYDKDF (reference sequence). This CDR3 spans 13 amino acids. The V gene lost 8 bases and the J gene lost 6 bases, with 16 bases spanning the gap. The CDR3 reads CATGDSGGHGYTF. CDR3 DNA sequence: TGTGCCACCGGCGACTCCGGGGGGCATGGCTACACCTTC.

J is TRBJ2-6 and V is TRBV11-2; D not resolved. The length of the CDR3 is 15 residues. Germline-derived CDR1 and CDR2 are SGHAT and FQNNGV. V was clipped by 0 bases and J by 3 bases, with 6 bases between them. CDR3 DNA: TGTGCCAGCAGCTTAGATCAGGTTGGGGCCAACGTCCTGACTTTC. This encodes CASSLDQVGANVLTF.

CDR3 in amino acids: CASSATRDFSIGYF. CDR3 DNA sequence: TGTGCCAGCAGCGCTACAAGAGACTTTAGTATTGGGTACTTC. The rearrangement uses TRBV7-8 and TRBJ2-7, with D hard to call. Trimming left V 5 bases short and J 12 bases short, with 23 bases between. This CDR3 contains 14 residues. CDR1 and CDR2 from the germline V gene are SGHVS and FQNEAQ. The complete variable domain, with remaining parts taken from reference TRBV7-8 and TRBJ2-7, reads GAGVSQSPRYKVAKRGQDVALRCDPISGHVSLFWYQQALGQGPEFLTYFQNEAQLDKSGLPSDRFFAERPEGSVSTLKIQRTQQEDSAVYLCASSATRDFSIGYFGPGTRLTVT.

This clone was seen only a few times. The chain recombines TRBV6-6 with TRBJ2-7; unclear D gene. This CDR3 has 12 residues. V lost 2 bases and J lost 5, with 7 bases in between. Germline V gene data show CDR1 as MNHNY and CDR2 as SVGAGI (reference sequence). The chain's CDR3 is CASSYNRDEQYF. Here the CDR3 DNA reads TGTGCCAGCAGTTACAACAGAGACGAGCAGTACTTC.

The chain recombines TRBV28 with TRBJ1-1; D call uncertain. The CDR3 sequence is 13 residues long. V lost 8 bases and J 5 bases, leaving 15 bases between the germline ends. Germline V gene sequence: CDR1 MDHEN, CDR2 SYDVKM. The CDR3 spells CASGLGRRTEAFF. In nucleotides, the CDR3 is TGTGCCAGCGGTCTTGGGCGCAGGACTGAAGCTTTCTTT.

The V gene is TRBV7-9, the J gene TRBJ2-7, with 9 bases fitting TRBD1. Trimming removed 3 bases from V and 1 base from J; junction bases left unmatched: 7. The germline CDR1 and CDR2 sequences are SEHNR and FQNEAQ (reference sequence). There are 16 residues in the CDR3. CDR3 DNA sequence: TGTGCCAGCAGCTTGAGACAGGGGGTTCTTTCCTACGAGCAGTACTTC. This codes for CASSLRQGVLSYEQYF.

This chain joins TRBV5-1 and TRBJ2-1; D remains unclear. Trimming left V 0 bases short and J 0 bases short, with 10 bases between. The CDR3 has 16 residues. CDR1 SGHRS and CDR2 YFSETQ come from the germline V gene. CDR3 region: CASSLAGLSSYNEQFF. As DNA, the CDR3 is TGCGCCAGCAGCTTGGCGGGTTTGAGCTCCTACAATGAGCAGTTCTTC. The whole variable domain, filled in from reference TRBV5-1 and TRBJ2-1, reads KAGVTQTPRYLIKTRGQQVTLSCSPISGHRSVSWYQQTPGQGLQFLFEYFSETQRNKGNFPGRFSGRQFSNSRSEMNVSTLELGDSALYLCASSLAGLSSYNEQFFGPGTRLTVL.

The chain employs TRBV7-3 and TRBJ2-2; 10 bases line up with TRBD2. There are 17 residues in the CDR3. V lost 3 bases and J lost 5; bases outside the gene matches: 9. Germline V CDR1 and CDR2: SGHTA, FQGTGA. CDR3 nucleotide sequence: TGTGCCAGCAGCTTGTCTAGCGGGAGAGTGCGGACCGGGGAGCTGTTTTTT. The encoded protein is CASSLSSGRVRTGELFF.